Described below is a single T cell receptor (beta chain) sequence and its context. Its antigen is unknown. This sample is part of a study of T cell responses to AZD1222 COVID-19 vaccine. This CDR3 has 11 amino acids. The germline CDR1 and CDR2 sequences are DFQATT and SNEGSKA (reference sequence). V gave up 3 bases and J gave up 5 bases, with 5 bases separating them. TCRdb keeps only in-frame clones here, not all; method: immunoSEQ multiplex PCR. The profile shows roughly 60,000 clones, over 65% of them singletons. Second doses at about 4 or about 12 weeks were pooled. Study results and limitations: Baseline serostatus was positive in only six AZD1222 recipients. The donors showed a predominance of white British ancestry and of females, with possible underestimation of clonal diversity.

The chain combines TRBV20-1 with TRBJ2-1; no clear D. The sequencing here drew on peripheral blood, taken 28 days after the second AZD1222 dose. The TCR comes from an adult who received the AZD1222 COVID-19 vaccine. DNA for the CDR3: TGCAGTGCTAGGAGAGACAATGAGCAGTTCTTC. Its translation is CSARRDNEQFF.